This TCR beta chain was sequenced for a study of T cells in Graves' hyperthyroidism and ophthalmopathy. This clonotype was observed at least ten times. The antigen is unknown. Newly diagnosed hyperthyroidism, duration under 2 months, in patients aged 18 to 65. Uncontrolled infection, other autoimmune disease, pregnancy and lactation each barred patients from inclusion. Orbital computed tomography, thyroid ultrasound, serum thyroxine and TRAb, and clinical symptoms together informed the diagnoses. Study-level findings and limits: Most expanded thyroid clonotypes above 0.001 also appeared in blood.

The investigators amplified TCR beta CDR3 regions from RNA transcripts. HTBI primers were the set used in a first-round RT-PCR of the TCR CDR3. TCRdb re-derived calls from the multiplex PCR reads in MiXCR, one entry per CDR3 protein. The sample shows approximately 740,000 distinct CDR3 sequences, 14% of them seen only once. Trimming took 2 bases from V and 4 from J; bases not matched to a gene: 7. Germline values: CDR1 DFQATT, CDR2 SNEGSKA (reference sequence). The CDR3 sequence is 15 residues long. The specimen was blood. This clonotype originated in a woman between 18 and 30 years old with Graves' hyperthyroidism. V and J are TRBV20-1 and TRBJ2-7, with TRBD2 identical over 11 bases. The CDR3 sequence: CSARTGTSGLYEQYF. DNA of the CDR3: TGCAGTGCTAGAACAGGGACTAGCGGACTTTACGAGCAGTACTTC.